The entry below describes one T cell receptor beta chain. Original analysis: Estimates of nucleated cell counts were drawn from the amplification of reference gene primers. The data were produced by immunoSEQ multiplex PCR, yet TCRdb's version contains in-frame clones alone and is incomplete. V, J and clone size are those of that table, while D and trimming were read from the DNA. The sample lists about 80,000 clones; 91% were seen once. These data are taken from a study of blood T cell repertoires in COVID-19. The wider study: The origin of the acute and convalescent COVID-19 samples was the United States, Italy and Spain. PBMCs, B-cell-depleted T cells, or T cells provided the cDNA or gDNA that made up the material.

V lost 3 bases and J lost 7; bases outside the gene matches: 1. This CDR3 contains 14 residues. Germline CDR1 reads SGHVS; CDR2 reads FQNEAQ. This clonotype originated in a woman in her forties or fifties in a cohort sampled during active COVID-19. The chain uses TRBV7-8 and TRBJ1-5; the match to TRBD1 covers 12 bases. The sequenced material came from peripheral blood. The CDR3 DNA is TGTGCCAGCAGCTTTGGGACAGGGGGCCAGCCCCAGCATTTT. Translated: CASSFGTGGQPQHF.